This T cell receptor (beta chain) was captured in a study of T cell repertoires in cytomegalovirus infection (dated by TCRdb to 2018 to 2020). In the study overall: The peptide stimulations were aimed at well-studied HLA-B-restricted epitopes as well as recently identified HLA-C-restricted CMV epitopes, whose presentation resists viral immunomodulation. Donor HLA type was relevant to the analysis, because carriage of CMV infection together with the matching HLA type was indicated by public TCR beta signatures. The paper's findings and limits, for the study overall: In both this cohort and an independent roughly 350-donor cohort, the cumulative frequency of public TCR beta family members distinguished carriers of CMV infection plus the relevant HLA type. In the ex vivo response, HLA-C-restricted CMV-specific TCR beta clonotypes were dominant, and in two of eight donors the single most frequent clonotype came from this HLA-C-restricted group.

Per the germline V gene, SGHVS is the CDR1 and FNYEAQ is the CDR2. From V the trimming removes 4 bases and from J it removes 4 bases, while the gene matches leave 10 bases of the junction unaccounted for. The cysteine opens and the phenylalanine closes a CDR3 of 16 amino acids. Here the CDR3 DNA is all that survives: 48 bases in frame from base 1. Instrument used: Illumina HiSeq 1500. Clones were called with MiXCR by TCRdb after fastp trimmed the public reads at Q25, and only in-frame beta chains were retained. Here each entry gathers all rows of one CDR3 protein and keeps the most common genes and DNA. The sample table records fewer than 1,000,000 distinct CDR3 sequences; more than 25% of these occur just once. The leading ten clones occupy roughly 13% of the sample. In the paper's terms, the treatment or condition label means: in vitro stimulation with specific CMV peptide epitopes to enrich CMV-specific T cells.

At least ten counts were recorded for this clonotype. Its cognate antigen has yet to be identified. Nothing much larger sits one base from this clone, and base qualities are not available. This receptor was identified in a human donor in good health (CMV status not recorded). Some clones in this sample may be carry-over from other donors' samples. The sequencing used cultured CD8+ T cells from PBMCs, collected from culture after CMV antigen stimulation. The V gene is TRBV7-6 and the J gene is TRBJ2-3, with 8 junctional bases fitting TRBD2. Here the CDR3 is given as CASSYISGVNADTQYF. The DNA reads as follows: TGTGCCAGCAGCTATATTAGCGGGGTTAACGCAGATACGCAGTATTTT.